This T cell receptor beta chain emerged from a study of response to subunit inactivated influenza vaccine. TCRdb ran MiXCR on the RT-PCR reads and lists one entry per CDR3 protein. The data hold about 300,000 distinct CDR3 sequences, with approximately 20% observed a single time. Notes on this clonotype: What it recognizes is unknown.

Study results and caveats: It was the authors' suggestion that each seasonal influenza vaccination recruits few new T cells.

The V segment lost 5 bases and the J segment 4 bases; nucleotides outside the gene matches: 7. Germline-derived CDR1 and CDR2 are SEHNR and FQNEAQ (reference sequence). The CDR3 has 15 amino acids. J is TRBJ1-2 and V is TRBV7-9; 10 nucleotides line up with TRBD1. The sample here was PBMCs from blood, taken 21 months after vaccination. The sequence came from a man aged 50 to 69 who received an inactivated influenza vaccine. CDR3 sequence: CASSATGGGIYGYTF. The CDR3 DNA reads as TGTGCCAGCAGCGCGACAGGGGGCGGGATCTATGGCTACACCTTC.